Presented here are 8 T cell receptor beta chains from one specimen sequenced in a study of blood T cells in healthy people across ages. Sample-barcoded 5' priming and a J-beta primer mix drove a second PCR of about 7 to 11 cycles. TCRdb re-called the 5' RACE reads through MiXCR, storing one row per CDR3 protein. The top ten clones hold over 10% of a sample with 850,000 to 1,100,000 distinct CDR3 sequences, around two fifths of them seen once. The sample comprised blood. Source of these receptors: a man aged 18 to 30 in good health.

The rearrangement links TRBV4-3 to TRBJ1-1; 9 bases align to TRBD1. CDR1 LGHNA and CDR2 YSLEER come from the germline V gene. The length of the CDR3 is 16 residues. V lost 5 bases to trimming and J lost 7 bases; unmatched junction nucleotides: 14. The CDR3 is CASSYRTDRGLGEAFF. In DNA form, the CDR3 reads TGCGCCAGCAGCTACAGAACCGACAGGGGGTTGGGTGAAGCTTTCTTT.

This clonotype showed up many times. The chain employs TRBV6-6 and TRBJ1-2, with D perhaps TRBD1 (5 bases). V lost 0 bases to trimming and J lost 6 bases, with 5 bases between them. CDR1 and CDR2 from the germline V gene are MNHNY and SVGAGI (reference sequence). The CDR3 length is 12 residues. CDR3 sequence: CASSYSGDGYTF. CDR3 bases: TGTGCCAGCAGTTACTCGGGGGATGGCTACACCTTC.

On this clonotype itself: A read error may account for a junction end that differs from germline. The rearrangement uses TRBV20-1 and TRBJ1-1; D uncertain. The CDR3 consists of 14 residues. Per germline, CDR1 DFQATT and CDR2 SNEGSKA (reference sequence). CDR3 protein: CSARAGSGDTEAFF. CDR3 in DNA: TGCAGTGCCAGAGCGGGGTCCGGGGACACTGAAGCTTTCTTT.

V gene TRBV20-1 combines with J gene TRBJ2-7; no clear D. Trimming left V 6 bases short and J 0 bases short, with 15 bases between. The CDR3 has 14 residues. Germline CDR1 DFQATT, CDR2 SNEGSKA (reference sequence). Here the CDR3 DNA reads TGCAGTGCCCTGGGAACCGCGAGCTCCTACGAGCAGTACTTC. Residues: CSALGTASSYEQYF.

This chain uses TRBV5-1 with TRBJ1-1; 9 nucleotides line up with TRBD1. The length of the CDR3 is 15 residues. From germline, CDR1 is SGHRS and CDR2 YFSETQ. The V and J ends lost 6 bases and 0 bases, in that order; junction bases with no gene match: 6. DNA of the CDR3: TGCGCCAGCACCCTGGACAGGGGCATGAACACTGAAGCTTTCTTT. As protein: CASTLDRGMNTEAFF.

This sequence joins TRBV5-1 and TRBJ2-3, with 9 bases that match TRBD1. The length of the CDR3 is 14 residues. CDR1 SGHRS and CDR2 YFSETQ come from the germline V gene. Germline trimming cut 6 bases from V and 3 bases from J; bases unmatched to any gene: 5. CDR3 nucleotide sequence: TGCGCCAGCACCCTGACAGGGGGAACAGATACGCAGTATTTT. Amino acids: CASTLTGGTDTQYF.

The J gene is TRBJ2-7, the V gene TRBV10-3; D gene ambiguous. From germline, CDR1 is ENHRY and CDR2 SYGVKD. The CDR3 is 16 amino acids. The V and J ends lost 0 bases and 1 base respectively, with 13 bases between them. The CDR3 protein is CAISESKGSWSYEQYF. Here the CDR3 DNA reads TGTGCCATCAGTGAGTCGAAAGGAAGTTGGTCCTACGAGCAGTACTTC.

The rearrangement uses TRBV5-1 and TRBJ2-2; D may be TRBD2 (5 bases). The CDR3 loop spans 18 amino acids. The V end was cut by 1 base, the J end by 7 bases, with 23 bases between. Germline V gene data show CDR1 as SGHRS and CDR2 as YFSETQ. The CDR3 protein is CASSLSGRGRQFGGELFF. For the CDR3, the DNA is TGCGCCAGCAGCTTGAGCGGTAGAGGGCGGCAGTTCGGCGGGGAGCTGTTTTTT.